This T cell receptor beta chain derives from a study of blood T cell repertoires in COVID-19. Some clones are missing from TCRdb's copy, which holds only in-frame ones; the method was immunoSEQ multiplex PCR. Here the sample spans more than 200,000 clones, more than 85% being singletons. With V trimmed by 4 bases and J by 7 bases, 11 bases remained unmatched. Germline lookup yields CDR1 KGHDR and CDR2 SFDVKD. This CDR3 region has 17 residues. The source of this sequence is a woman aged 25 to 39 who had recovered from COVID-19. The specimen was PBMCs or T cells enriched from blood (not recorded which). The chain uses TRBV24-1 and TRBJ2-3, with 12 positions matching TRBD2. Written as DNA, the CDR3 is TGTGCCACCAGTGACCCTGGACTAGCGGGAACGTGGCATACGCAGTATTTT. This codes for CATSDPGLAGTWHTQYF.